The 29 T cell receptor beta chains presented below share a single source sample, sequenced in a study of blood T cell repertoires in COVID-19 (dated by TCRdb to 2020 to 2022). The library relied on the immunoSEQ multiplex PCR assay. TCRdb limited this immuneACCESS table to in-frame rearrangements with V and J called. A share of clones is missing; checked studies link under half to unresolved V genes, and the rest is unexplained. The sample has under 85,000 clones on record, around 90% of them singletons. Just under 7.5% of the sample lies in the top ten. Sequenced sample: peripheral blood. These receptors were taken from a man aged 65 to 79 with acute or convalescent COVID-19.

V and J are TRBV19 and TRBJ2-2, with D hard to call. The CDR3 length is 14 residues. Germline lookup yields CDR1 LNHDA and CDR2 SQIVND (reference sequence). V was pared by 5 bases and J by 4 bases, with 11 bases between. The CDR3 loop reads CASSLRSLTGELFF. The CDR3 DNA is TGTGCCAGTAGTCTTCGATCACTCACCGGGGAGCTGTTTTTT.

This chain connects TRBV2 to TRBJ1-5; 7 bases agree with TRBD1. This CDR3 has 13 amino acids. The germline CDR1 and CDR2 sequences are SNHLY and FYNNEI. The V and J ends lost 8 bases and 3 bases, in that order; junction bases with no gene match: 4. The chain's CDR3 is CASQQGINQPQHF. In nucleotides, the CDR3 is TGTGCCAGCCAACAGGGGATCAATCAGCCCCAGCATTTT.

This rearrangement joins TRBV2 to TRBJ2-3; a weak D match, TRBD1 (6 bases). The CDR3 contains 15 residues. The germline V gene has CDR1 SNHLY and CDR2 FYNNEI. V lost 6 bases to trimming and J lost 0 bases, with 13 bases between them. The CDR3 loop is CASREQGHSTDTQYF. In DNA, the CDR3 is TGTGCCAGCAGGGAACAGGGTCATAGCACAGATACGCAGTATTTT.

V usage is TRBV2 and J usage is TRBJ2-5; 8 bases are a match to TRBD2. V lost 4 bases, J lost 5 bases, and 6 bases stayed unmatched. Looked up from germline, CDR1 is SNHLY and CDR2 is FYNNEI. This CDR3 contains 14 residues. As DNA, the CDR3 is TGTGCCAGCAGTGGCCGGGGGGGCCGGGAGACCCAGTACTTC. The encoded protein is CASSGRGGRETQYF. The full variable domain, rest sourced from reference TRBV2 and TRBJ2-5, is EPEVTQTPSHQVTQMGQEVILRCVPISNHLYFYWYRQILGQKVEFLVSFYNNEISEKSEIFDDQFSVERPDGSNFTLKIRSTKLEDSAMYFCASSGRGGRETQYFGPGTRLLVL.

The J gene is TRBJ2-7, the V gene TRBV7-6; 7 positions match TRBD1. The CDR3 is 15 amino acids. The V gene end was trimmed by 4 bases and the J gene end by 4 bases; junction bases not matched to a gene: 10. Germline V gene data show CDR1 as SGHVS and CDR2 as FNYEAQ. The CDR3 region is CASSSDTGARYEQYF. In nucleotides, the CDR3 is TGTGCCAGCAGCTCCGATACAGGGGCGCGATACGAGCAGTACTTC.

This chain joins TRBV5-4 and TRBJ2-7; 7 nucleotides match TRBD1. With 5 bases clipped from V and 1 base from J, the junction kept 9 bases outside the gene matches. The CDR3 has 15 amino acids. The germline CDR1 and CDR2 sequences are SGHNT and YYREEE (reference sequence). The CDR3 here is CASSYDRVASYEQYF. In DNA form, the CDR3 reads TGTGCCAGCAGTTACGACAGGGTTGCGTCCTACGAGCAGTACTTC. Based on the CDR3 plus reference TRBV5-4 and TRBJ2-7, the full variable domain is ETGVTQSPTHLIKTRGQQVTLRCSSQSGHNTVSWYQQALGQGPQFIFQYYREEENGRGNFPPRFSGLQFPNYSSELNVNALELDDSALYLCASSYDRVASYEQYFGPGTRLTVT.

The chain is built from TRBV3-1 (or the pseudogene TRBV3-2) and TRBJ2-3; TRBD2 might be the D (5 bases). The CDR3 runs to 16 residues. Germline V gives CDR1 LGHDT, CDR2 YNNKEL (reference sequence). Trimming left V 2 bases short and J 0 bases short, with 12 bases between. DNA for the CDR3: TGTGCCAGCAGCCAATTGCTAGCCGCTAGCACAGATACGCAGTATTTT. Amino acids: CASSQLLAASTDTQYF.

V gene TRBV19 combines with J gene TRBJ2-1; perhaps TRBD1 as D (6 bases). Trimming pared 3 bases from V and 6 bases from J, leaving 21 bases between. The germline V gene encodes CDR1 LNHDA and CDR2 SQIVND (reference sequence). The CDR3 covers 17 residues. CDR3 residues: CASSIAVGAVIFNEQFF. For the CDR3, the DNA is TGTGCCAGTAGTATTGCTGTGGGGGCTGTTATTTTCAATGAGCAGTTCTTC.

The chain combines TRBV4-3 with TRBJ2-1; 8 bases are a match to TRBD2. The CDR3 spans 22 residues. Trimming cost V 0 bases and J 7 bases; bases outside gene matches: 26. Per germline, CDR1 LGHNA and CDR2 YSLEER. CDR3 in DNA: TGCGCCAGCAGCCAAGACCCCGTTCGGCCGACTACGGCGGGAGGTAAATGGAATGAGCAGTTCTTC. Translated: CASSQDPVRPTTAGGKWNEQFF.

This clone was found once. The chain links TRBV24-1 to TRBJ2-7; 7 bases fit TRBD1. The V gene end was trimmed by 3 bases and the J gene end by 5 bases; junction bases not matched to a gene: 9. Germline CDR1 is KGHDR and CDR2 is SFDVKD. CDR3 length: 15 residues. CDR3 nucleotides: TGTGCCACCAGTGATCCACGCGGACAGGTCGACGAGCAGTACTTC. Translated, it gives CATSDPRGQVDEQYF.

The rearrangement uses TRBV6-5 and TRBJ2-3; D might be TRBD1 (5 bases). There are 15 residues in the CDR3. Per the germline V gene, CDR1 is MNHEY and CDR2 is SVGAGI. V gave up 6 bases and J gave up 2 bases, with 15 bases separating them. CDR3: CASRETARSTDTQYF. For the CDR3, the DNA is TGTGCCAGCAGAGAGACAGCTAGATCCACAGATACGCAGTATTTT.

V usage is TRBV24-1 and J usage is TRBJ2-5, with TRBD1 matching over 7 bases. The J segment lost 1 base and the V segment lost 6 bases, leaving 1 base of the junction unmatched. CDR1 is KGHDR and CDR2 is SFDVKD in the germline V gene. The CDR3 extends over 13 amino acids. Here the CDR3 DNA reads TGTGCCACCAGTCGGGACAGCCAAGAGACCCAGTACTTC. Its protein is CATSRDSQETQYF.

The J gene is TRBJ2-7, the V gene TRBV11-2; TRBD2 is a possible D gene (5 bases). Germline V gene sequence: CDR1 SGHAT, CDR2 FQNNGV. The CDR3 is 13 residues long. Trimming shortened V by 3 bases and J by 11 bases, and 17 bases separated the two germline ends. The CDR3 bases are TGTGCCAGCAGCTTTCCGGGGAGCCTACGAGAGTACTTC. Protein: CASSFPGSLREYF. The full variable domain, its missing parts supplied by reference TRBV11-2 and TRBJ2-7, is EAGVAQSPRYKIIEKRQSVAFWCNPISGHATLYWYQQILGQGPKLLIQFQNNGVVDDSQLPKDRFSAERLKGVDSTLKIQPAKLEDSAVYLCASSFPGSLREYFGPGTRLTVT.

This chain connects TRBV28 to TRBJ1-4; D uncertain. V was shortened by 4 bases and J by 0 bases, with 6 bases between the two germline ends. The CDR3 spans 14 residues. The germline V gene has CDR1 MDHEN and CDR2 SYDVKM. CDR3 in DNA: TGTGCCAGCAGTTCCCGTGCAACTAATGAAAAACTGTTTTTT. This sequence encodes CASSSRATNEKLFF.

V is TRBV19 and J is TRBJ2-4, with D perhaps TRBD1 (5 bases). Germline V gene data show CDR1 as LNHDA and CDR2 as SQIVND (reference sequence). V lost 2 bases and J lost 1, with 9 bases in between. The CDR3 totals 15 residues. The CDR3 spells CASSILHRAKNIQYF. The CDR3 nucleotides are TGTGCCAGTAGTATACTCCACAGGGCCAAAAACATTCAGTACTTC.

CDR3 DNA: TGTGCCAGCAGTGGACGGAGGAACACTGAAGCTTTCTTT. It translates to CASSGRRNTEAFF. The V and J genes are TRBV2 and TRBJ1-1; no reliable D call. CDR1 is SNHLY, CDR2 FYNNEI, per germline. CDR3 size: 13 residues. The germline V and J ends were trimmed by 4 bases and 1 base, with 7 bases remaining between them.

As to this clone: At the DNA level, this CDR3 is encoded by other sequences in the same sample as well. The CDR3 reads CASSQGAGYGYTF. CDR3 coding DNA: TGTGCCAGCAGCCAAGGCGCCGGCTATGGCTACACCTTC. V usage is TRBV3-1 (or the pseudogene TRBV3-2) and J usage is TRBJ1-2; D is undetermined. V lost 1 base and J 4 bases, leaving 7 bases between the germline ends. Germline CDR1 is LGHDT and CDR2 is YNNKEL (reference sequence). This CDR3 region has 13 residues.

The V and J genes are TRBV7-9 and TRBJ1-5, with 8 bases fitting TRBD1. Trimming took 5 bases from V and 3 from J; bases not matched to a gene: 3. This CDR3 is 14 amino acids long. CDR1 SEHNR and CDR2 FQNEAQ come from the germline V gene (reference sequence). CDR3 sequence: CASSGQGPNQPQHF. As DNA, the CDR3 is TGTGCCAGCAGCGGACAGGGTCCCAATCAGCCCCAGCATTTT.

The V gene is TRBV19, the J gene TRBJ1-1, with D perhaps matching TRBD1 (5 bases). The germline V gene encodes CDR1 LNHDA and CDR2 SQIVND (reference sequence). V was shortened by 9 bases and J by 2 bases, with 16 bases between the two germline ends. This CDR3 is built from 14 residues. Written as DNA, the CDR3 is TGTGCCAGCCGAAAGTGGGGGGGAAACACTGAAGCTTTCTTT. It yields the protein CASRKWGGNTEAFF.

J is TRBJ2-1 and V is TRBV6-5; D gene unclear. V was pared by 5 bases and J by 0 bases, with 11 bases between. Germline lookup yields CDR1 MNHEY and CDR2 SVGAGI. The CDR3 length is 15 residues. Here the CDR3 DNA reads TGTGCCAGCAGTCCCTTTGTTAGCTCCTACAATGAGCAGTTCTTC. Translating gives CASSPFVSSYNEQFF.

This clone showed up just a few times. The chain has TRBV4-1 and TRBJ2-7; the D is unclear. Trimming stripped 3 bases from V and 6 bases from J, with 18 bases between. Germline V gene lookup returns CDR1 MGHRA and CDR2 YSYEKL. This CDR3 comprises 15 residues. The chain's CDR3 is CASSHLGRLEREQYF. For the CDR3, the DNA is TGCGCCAGCAGCCACCTCGGCCGCCTGGAGCGCGAGCAGTACTTC.

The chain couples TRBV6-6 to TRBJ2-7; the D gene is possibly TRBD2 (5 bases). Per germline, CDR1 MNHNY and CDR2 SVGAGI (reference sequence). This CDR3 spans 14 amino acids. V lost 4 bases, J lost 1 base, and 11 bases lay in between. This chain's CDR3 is CASSSGSLSYEQYF. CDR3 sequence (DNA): TGTGCCAGCAGTTCGGGGTCTCTTTCCTACGAGCAGTACTTC.

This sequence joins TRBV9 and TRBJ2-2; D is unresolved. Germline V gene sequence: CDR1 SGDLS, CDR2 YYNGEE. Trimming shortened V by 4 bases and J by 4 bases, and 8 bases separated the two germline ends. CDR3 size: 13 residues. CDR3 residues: CASSPVPTGELFF. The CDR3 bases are TGTGCCAGCAGCCCCGTCCCCACCGGGGAGCTGTTTTTT.

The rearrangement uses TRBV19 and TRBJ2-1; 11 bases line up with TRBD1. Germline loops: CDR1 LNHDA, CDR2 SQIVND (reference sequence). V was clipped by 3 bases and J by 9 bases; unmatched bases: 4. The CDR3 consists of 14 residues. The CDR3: CASSMRTGGVEQFF. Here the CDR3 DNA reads TGTGCCAGTAGTATGCGGACAGGGGGCGTTGAGCAGTTCTTC.

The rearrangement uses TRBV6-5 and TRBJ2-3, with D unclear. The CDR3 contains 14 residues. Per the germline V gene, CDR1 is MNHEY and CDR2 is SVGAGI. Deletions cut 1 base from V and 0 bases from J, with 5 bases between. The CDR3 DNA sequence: TGTGCCAGCAGTTACTTGGCTAGCACAGATACGCAGTATTTT. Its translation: CASSYLASTDTQYF.

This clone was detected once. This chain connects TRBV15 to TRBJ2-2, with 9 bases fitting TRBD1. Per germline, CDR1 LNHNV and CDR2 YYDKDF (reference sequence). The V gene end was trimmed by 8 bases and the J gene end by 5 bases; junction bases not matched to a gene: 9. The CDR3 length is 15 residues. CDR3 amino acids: CATHAGTGNTGELFF. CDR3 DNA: TGTGCCACCCACGCAGGGACAGGGAATACCGGGGAGCTGTTTTTT. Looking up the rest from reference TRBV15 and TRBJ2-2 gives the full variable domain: DAMVIQNPRYQVTQFGKPVTLSCSQTLNHNVMYWYQQKSSQAPKLLFHYYDKDFNNEADTPDNFQSRRPNTSFCFLDIRSPGLGDTAMYLCATHAGTGNTGELFFGEGSRLTVL.

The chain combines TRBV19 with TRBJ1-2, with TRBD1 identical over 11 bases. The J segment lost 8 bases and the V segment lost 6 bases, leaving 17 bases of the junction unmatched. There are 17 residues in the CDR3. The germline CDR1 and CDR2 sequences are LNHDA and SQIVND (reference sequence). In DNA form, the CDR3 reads TGTGCCAGTAGCTCTCACAGGACAGGGGGCCGTTTCGGAGGCTACACCTTC. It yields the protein CASSSHRTGGRFGGYTF. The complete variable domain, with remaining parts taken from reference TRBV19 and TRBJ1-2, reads DGGITQSPKYLFRKEGQNVTLSCEQNLNHDAMYWYRQDPGQGLRLIYYSQIVNDFQKGDIAEGYSVSREKKESFPLTVTSAQKNPTAFYLCASSSHRTGGRFGGYTFGSGTRLTVV.

Here the CDR3 DNA reads TGTGCCAGCAGCGTAGAGGTGGGAGGGCCCAACAATGAGCAGTTCTTC. Protein: CASSVEVGGPNNEQFF. This chain connects TRBV9 to TRBJ2-1, with 7 bases that match TRBD2. V dropped 0 bases and J dropped 5; count of bases not matched to a gene: 8. Germline V gene lookup returns CDR1 SGDLS and CDR2 YYNGEE. This CDR3 is 16 amino acids long.

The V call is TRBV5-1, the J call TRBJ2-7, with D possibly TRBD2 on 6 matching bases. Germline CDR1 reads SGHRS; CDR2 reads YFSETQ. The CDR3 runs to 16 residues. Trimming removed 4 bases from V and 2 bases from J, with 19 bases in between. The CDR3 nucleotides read TGCGCCAGCAGCCAGCTTGCGGGGACCCAAGCCTACGAGCAGTACTTC. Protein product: CASSQLAGTQAYEQYF. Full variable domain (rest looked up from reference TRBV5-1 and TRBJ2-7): KAGVTQTPRYLIKTRGQQVTLSCSPISGHRSVSWYQQTPGQGLQFLFEYFSETQRNKGNFPGRFSGRQFSNSRSEMNVSTLELGDSALYLCASSQLAGTQAYEQYFGPGTRLTVT.